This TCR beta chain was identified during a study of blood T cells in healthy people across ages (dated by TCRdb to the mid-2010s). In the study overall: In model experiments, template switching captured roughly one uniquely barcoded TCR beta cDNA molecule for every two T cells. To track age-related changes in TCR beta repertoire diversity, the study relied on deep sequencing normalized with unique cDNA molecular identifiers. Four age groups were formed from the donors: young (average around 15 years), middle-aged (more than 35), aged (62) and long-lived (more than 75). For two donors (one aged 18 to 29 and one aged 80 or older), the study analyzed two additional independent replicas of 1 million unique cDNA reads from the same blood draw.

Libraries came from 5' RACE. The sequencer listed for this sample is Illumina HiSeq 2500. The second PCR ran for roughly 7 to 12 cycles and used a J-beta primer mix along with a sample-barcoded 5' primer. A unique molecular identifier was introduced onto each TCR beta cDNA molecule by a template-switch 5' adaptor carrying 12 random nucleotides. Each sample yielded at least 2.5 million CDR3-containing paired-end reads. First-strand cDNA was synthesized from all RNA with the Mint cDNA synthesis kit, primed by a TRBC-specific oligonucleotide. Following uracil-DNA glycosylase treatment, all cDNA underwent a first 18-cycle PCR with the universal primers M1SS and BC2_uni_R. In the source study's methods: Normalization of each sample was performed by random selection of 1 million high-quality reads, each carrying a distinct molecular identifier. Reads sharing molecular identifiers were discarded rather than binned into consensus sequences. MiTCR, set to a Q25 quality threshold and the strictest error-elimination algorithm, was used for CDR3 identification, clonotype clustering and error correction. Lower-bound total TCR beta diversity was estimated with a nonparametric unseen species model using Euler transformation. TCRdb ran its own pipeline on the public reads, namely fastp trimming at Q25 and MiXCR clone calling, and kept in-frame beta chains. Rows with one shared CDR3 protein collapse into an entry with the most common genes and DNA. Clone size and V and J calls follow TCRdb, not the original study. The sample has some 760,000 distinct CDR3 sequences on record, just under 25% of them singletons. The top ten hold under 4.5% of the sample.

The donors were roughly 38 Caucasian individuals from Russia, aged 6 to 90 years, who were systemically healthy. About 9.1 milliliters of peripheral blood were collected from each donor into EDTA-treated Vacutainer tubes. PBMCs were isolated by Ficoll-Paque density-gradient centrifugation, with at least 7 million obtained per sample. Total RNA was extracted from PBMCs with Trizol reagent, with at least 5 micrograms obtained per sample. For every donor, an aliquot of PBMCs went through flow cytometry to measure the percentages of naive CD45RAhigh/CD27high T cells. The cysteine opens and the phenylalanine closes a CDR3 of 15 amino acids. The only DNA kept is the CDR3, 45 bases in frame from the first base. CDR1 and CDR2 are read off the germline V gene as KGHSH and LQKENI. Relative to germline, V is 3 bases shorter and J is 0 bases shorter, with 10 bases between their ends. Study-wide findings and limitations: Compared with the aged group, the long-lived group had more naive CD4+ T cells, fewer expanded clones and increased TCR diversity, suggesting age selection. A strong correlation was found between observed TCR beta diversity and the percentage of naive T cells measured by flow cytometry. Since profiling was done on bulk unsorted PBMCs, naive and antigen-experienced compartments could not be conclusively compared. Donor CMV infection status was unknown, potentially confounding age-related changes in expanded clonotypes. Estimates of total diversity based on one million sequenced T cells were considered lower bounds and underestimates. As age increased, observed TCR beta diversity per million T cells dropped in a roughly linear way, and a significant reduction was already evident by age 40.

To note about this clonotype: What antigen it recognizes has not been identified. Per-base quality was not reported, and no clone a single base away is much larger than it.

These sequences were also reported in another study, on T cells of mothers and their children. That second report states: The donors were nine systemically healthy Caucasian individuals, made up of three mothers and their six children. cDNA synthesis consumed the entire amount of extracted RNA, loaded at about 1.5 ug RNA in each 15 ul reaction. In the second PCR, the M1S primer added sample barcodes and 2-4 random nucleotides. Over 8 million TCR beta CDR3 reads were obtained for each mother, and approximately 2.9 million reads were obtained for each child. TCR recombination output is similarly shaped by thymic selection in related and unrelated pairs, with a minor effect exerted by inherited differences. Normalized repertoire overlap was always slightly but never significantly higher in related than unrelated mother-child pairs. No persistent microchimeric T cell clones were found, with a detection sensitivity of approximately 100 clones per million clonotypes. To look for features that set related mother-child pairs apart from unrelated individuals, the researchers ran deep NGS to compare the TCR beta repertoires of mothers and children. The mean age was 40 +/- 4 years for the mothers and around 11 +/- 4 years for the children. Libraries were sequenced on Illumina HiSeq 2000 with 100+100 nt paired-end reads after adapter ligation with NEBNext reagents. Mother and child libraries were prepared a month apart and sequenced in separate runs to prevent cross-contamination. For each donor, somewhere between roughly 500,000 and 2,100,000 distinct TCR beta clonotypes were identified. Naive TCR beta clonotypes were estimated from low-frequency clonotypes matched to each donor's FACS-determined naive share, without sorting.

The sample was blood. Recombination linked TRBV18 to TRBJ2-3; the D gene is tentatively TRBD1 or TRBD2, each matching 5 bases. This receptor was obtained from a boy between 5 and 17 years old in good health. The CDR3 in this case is CASSPTRTSTDTQYF. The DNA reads TGTGCCAGCTCACCTACTAGGACAAGCACAGATACGCAGTATTTT.